This T cell receptor beta chain was identified in a study of blood T cell repertoires in COVID-19. Study-level background: Samples came from the United States, Italy and Spain, spanning acute and convalescent COVID-19.

V was trimmed by 2 bases and J by 2 bases, leaving 9 bases between them. CDR1 is LGHNA, CDR2 YNFKEQ, per germline. This CDR3 contains 14 residues. Sequencing was performed with immunoSEQ multiplex PCR; in TCRdb, only in-frame clones are kept and a portion is missing. Of about 150,000 clones in the sample, 80% to 90% are singletons; the top ten hold around 3.3%. The source is a woman aged 60-75 years with active COVID-19. This chain links TRBV4-2 with TRBJ1-1; D is possibly TRBD1 (5 bases). Sequences were obtained from peripheral blood. The CDR3: CASSQFRANTEAFF. CDR3 sequence (DNA): TGTGCCAGCAGCCAATTCAGGGCAAACACTGAAGCTTTCTTT.